This paragraph covers one T cell receptor beta chain sequence. Its specificity is unknown. This entry belongs to a study of cytomegalovirus exposure and HLA in healthy donors. The J segment lost 2 bases and the V segment lost 6 bases, leaving 4 bases of the junction unmatched. Germline V gene sequence: CDR1 SNHLY, CDR2 FYNNEI. This CDR3 has 14 amino acids. Amplification used 60 Vbeta primers and 13 Jbeta primers. TCRdb keeps only in-frame clones here, not all; method: immunoSEQ multiplex PCR. The profile shows 100,000 to 150,000 clones, around 80% of them singletons. Findings and caveats of the study: Some TCR beta chains (roughly 160 of them) were listed as cytomegalovirus-associated. Excluded: some indistinguishable V segments such as TRBV6-2 and TRBV6-3.

This TCR came from a woman under 30 in good health and CMV-seronegative. Sequencing was performed on PBMCs. The chain is built from TRBV2 and TRBJ1-5; TRBD1 agrees at 7 bases. The CDR3 DNA follows: TGTGCCAGCAGAGCCGGGACAGGCAATCAGCCCCAGCATTTT. Its translation: CASRAGTGNQPQHF. The entire variable domain, with the rest obtained from reference TRBV2 and TRBJ1-5, is as follows: EPEVTQTPSHQVTQMGQEVILRCVPISNHLYFYWYRQILGQKVEFLVSFYNNEISEKSEIFDDQFSVERPDGSNFTLKIRSTKLEDSAMYFCASRAGTGNQPQHFGDGTRLSIL.